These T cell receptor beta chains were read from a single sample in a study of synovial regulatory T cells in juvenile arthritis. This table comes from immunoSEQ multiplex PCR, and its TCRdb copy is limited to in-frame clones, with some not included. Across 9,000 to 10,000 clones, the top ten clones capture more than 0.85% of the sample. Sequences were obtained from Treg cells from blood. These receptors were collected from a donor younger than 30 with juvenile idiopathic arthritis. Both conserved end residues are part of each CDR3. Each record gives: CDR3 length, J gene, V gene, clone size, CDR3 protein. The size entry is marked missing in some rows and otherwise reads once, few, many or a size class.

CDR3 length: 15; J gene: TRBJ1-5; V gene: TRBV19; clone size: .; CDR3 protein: CASSSTPYSNQPQHF
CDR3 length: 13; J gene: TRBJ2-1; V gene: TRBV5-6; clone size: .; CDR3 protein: CASSPVSYNEQFF
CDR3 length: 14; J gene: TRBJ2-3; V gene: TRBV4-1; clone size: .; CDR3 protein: CASSQRENTDTQYF
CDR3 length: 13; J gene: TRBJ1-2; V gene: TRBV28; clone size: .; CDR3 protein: CASKGGTDYGYTF
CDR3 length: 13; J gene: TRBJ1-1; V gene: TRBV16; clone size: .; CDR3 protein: CASGALVNTEAFF
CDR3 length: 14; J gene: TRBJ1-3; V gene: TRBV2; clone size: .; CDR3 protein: CASSTGQSGNTIYF
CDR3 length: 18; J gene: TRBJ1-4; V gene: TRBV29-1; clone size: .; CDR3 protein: CSVHPRPEGSLISEKLFF
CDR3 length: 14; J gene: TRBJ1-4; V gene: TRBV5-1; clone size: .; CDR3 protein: CASSLGQGNEKLFF
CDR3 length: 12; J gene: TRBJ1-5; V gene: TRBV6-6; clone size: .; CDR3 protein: CASTQQGQPQHF
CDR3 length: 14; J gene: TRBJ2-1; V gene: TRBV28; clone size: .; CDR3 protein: CASNRLAGPRAQFF
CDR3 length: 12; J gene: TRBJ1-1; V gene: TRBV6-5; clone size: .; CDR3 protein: CASRPTDTEAFF
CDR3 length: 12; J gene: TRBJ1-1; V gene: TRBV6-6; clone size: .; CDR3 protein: CASSYSRGTAFF
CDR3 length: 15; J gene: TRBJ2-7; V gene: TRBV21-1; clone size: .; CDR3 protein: CASSNNPAVRDEQYF
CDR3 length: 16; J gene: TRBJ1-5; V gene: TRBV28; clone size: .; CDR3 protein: CASSFSLEGGDQPQHF
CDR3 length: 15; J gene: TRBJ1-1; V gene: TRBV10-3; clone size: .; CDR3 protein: CASHDGYLWNTEAFF
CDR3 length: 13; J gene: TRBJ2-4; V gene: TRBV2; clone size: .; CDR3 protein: CASSDGAKNIQYF
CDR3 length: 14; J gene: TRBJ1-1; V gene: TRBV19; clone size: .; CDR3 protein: CASINTGKNTEAFF
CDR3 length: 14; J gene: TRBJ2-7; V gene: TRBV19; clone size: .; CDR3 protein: CASSQRDRGHEQYF
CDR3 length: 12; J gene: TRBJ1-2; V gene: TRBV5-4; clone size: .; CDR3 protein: CASNNQGYGYTF
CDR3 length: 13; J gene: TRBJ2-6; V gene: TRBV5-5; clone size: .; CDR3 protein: CASSLIGANVLTF
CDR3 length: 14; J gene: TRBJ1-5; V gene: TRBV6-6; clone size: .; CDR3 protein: CASSYLGAGQPQHF
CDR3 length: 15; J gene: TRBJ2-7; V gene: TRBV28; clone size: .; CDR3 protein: CASSLVGQASYEQYF
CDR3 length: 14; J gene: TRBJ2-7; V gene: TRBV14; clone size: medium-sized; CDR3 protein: CASSHHKARYEQYF
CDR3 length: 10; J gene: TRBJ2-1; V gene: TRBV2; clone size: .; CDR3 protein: CASSEGEQFF
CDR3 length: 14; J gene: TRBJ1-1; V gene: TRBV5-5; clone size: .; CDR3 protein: CASSHNYRGTEAFF
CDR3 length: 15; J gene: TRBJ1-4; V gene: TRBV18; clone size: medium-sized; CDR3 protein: CASSPNGQGGEKLFF
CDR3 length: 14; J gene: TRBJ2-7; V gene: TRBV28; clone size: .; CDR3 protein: CASVGAGGRYEQYF
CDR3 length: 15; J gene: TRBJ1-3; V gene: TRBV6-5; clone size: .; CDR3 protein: CASSRLQGRGNTIYF
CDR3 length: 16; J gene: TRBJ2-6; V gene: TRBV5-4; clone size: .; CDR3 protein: CASSLFAGSGANVLTF
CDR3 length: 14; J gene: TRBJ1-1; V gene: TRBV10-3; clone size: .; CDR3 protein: CAITLDRSGTEAFF
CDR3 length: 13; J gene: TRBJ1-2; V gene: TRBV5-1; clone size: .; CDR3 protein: CASTGEGGYGYTF
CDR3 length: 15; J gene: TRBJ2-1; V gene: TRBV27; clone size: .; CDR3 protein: CASSLLWDWNNEQFF
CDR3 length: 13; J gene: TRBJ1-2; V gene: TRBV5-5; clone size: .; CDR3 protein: CASSSRTGKGYTF
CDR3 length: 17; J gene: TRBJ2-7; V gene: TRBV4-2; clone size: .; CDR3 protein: CASSQVRPGLARYEQYF
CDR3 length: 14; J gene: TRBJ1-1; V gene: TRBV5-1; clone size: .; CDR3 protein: CASSLGTVNTEAFF
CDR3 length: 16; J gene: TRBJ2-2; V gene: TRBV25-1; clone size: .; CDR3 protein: CASSERRGRYTGELFF
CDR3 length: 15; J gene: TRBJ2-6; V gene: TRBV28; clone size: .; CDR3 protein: CASTLAGSGANVLTF
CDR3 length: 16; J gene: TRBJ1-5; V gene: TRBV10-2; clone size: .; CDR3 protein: CASSAALLALGQPQHF
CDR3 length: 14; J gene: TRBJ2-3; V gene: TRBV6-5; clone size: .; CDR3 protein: CASGGLALSDTQYF
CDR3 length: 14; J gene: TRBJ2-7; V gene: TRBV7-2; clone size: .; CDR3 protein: CASSTDRASYEQYF
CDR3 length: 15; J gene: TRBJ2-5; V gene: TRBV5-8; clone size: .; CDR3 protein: CASSSGTGRKETQYF
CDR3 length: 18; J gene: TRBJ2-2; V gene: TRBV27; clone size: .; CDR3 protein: CASSLYGLAGLNTGELFF
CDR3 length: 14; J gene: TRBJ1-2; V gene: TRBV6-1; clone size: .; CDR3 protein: CASSDVGSNYGYTF
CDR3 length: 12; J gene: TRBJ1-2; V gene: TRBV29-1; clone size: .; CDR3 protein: CSVGGTSWGYTF
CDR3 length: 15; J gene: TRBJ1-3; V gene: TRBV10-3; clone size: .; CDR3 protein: CAINPGHLSGNTIYF
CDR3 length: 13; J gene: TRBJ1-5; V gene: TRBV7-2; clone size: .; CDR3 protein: CASSFGWDQPQHF
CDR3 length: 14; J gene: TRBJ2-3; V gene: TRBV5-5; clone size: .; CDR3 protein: CASSLGGQTDTQYF
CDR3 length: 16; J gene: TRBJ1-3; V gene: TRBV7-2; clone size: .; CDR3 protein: CASSLGEGRSGNTIYF
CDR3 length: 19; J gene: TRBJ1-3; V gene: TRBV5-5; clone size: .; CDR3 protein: CASSLAGMGRLLSGNTIYF
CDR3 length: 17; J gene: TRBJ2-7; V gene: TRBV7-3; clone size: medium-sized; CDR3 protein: CASSLTSGRAGTYEQYF
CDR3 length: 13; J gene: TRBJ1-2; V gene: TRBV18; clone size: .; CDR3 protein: CASSPLTDYGYTF
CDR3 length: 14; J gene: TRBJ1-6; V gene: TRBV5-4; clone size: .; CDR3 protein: CASSVGTGESPLHF
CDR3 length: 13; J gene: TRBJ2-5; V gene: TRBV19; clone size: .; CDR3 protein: CASSIAVRQTQYF
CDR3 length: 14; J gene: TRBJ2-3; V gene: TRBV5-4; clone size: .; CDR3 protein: CASSLSGSTDTQYF
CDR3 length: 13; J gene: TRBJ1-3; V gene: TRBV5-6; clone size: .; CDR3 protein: CASSSGQGNTIYF